The rows below give T cell receptor beta chains drawn from one sample of a study of PD-L1 blockade in urothelial cancer. The data were produced by immunoSEQ multiplex PCR, yet TCRdb's version contains in-frame clones alone and is incomplete. The table lists tens of thousands of clones, 89% of them singletons. The specimen was PBMCs, collected around atezolizumab (anti-PD-L1) treatment. Every receptor here comes from an elderly woman with urothelial cancer. Both conserved end residues are part of each CDR3. The D gene is left open where the match is weak. For some rows the clone size is stated as once, few or many, or as a class when expanded; others skip it.

>TRBD2|TRBJ2-1|TRBV5-1|.
CASEAGLAGNEQFF
TGCGCCAGCGAGGCGGGACTAGCGGGAAATGAGCAGTTCTTC
>TRBD1|TRBJ1-1|TRBV14|.
CASSPDRSEAFF
TGTGCCAGCAGCCCGGACAGGTCGGAAGCTTTCTTT
>TRBD1|TRBJ2-5|TRBV29-1|.
CSARDRGRQETQYF
TGCAGCGCCCGGGACAGGGGGAGGCAAGAGACCCAGTACTTC
>TRBD1|TRBJ2-3|TRBV19|once
CASSIDSRQGDTQYF
TGTGCCAGTAGTATAGATTCGCGACAGGGGGACACGCAGTATTTT
>TRBD2|TRBJ2-1|TRBV28|.
CASSPGGLAGVNEQFF
TGTGCCAGCAGCCCCGGGGGCCTAGCGGGAGTAAATGAGCAGTTCTTC
>.|TRBJ2-7|TRBV9|once
CASSVGPADYEQYF
TGTGCCAGCAGCGTAGGCCCAGCGGACTACGAGCAGTACTTC
>TRBD2|TRBJ2-5|TRBV2|.
CASSGRSGRAETQYF
TGTGCCAGCAGTGGTCGAAGCGGGAGGGCAGAGACCCAGTACTTC
>TRBD2|TRBJ2-4|TRBV6-1|.
CATQRGGDPNIQYF
TGTGCCACCCAGCGGGGGGGGGACCCAAACATTCAGTACTTC
>TRBD1|TRBJ1-4|TRBV4-2|.
CASSQGPQGDQTNEKLFF
TGTGCCAGCAGCCAAGGGCCACAGGGGGACCAGACTAATGAAAAACTGTTTTTT
>TRBD1|TRBJ1-1|TRBV5-6|.
CASTGQGGTEAFF
TGTGCCAGCACGGGACAGGGAGGCACTGAAGCTTTCTTT
>TRBD2|TRBJ2-2|TRBV11-2|.
CASSSGLAGAITGELFF
TGTGCCAGCAGCTCGGGACTAGCGGGAGCGATCACCGGGGAGCTGTTTTTT
>.|TRBJ1-2|TRBV5-1|.
CASSPGQQSIGYTF
TGCGCCAGCAGCCCAGGACAGCAGAGCATAGGCTACACCTTC
>.|TRBJ1-5|TRBV6-6|.
CASSRGGAQHF
TGTGCCAGCTCAAGGGGGGGGGCCCAGCATTTT
>.|TRBJ2-7|TRBV7-9|.
CASTLRRGGNYEQYF
TGTGCCAGCACTCTGAGGCGGGGCGGCAACTACGAGCAGTACTTC
>.|TRBJ1-5|TRBV10-2|.
CASTVTGGQPQHF
TGCGCCAGCACCGTCACGGGAGGTCAGCCCCAGCATTTT
>TRBD2|TRBJ2-3|TRBV9|.
CASSYRPAGGTDTQYF
TGTGCCAGCAGCTACCGGCCAGCGGGAGGCACAGATACGCAGTATTTT
>.|TRBJ1-3|TRBV15|.
CATSFWDGSSGNTIYF
TGTGCCACCAGCTTTTGGGACGGGAGCTCTGGAAACACCATATATTTT